The 3 T cell receptor beta chains below all came from one sample that was sequenced in a study of T-cell reconstitution after alpha-beta-depleted transplantation in children. During its preparation, the TCRbeta library received unique molecular identifiers. From the PCR reads, TCRdb called clonotypes with MiXCR, one entry per CDR3 protein. The data contain 200,000 to 250,000 distinct CDR3 sequences, 12% of them singletons. Sequencing used PBMCs from the stem cell graft donor, obtained from the stem cell graft. The receptors derive from a human donor who donated a stem cell graft to a child with acute lymphoblastic leukemia.

This clonotype has ten or more counts. J is TRBJ1-2 and V is TRBV6-5, with D possibly being TRBD1 (5 bases). V lost 0 bases to trimming and J lost 5 bases, with 7 bases between them. The V gene's germline CDR1 is MNHEY and CDR2 SVGAGI. The CDR3 contains 13 residues. The CDR3 region is CASSYSWTYGYTF. CDR3 in DNA: TGTGCCAGCAGTTACTCGTGGACATATGGCTACACCTTC.

This clonotype has a count of ten or more. The chain combines TRBV5-1 with TRBJ1-2; D is ambiguous. This CDR3 contains 11 residues. The germline V and J ends were trimmed by 5 bases and 4 bases, with 6 bases remaining between them. CDR1 is SGHRS, CDR2 YFSETQ, per germline. DNA of the CDR3: TGCGCCAGCAGAGCCGGCTATGGCTACACCTTC. Translated: CASRAGYGYTF.

J is TRBJ2-5 and V is TRBV11-2; TRBD1 matches at 9 bases. V shed 2 bases and J 5 bases; nucleotides not matched to a gene: 9. This CDR3 spans 16 amino acids. Germline V lookup: CDR1 SGHAT, CDR2 FQNNGV. The CDR3: CASSLTDRGRMETQYF. The CDR3 bases are TGTGCCAGCAGCTTAACGGACAGGGGCCGAATGGAGACCCAGTACTTC.